The source of this TCR beta chain is a study of molecular identifiers for immune sequencing clone quantification. Based on a CD8+CD4-CCR7+CD45RA+ profile, naive CD8 T cells were sorted. The CDR3 runs 16 residues. CDR1 is MGHRA and CDR2 is YSYEKL in the germline V gene. Trimming took 1 base from V and 0 from J, leaving 13 bases between them. This clonotype has just a few counts. Preparation of the bulk TCR libraries relied on previously described methods and listed TCR primers. MiXCR, applied by TCRdb to the PCR reads, yields one record per CDR3 protein. The sample consists of 300,000 to 350,000 distinct CDR3 sequences, 20% to 25% of them appearing once.

This receptor was identified in a human donor in good health. Some libraries in this study had Jurkat cell RNA spiked in. The chain links TRBV4-1 to TRBJ2-7; weak D call: TRBD1 (5 bases). The sequencing sample was made of naive CD8+ T cells from blood, with Jurkat cell RNA spiked in. Described subset: FACS-sorted CD8+CD4-CCR7+CD45RA+ naive T cells. The CDR3 spells CASSQAQQVSSYEQYF. DNA for the CDR3: TGCGCCAGCAGCCAAGCCCAACAGGTGAGCTCCTACGAGCAGTACTTC.